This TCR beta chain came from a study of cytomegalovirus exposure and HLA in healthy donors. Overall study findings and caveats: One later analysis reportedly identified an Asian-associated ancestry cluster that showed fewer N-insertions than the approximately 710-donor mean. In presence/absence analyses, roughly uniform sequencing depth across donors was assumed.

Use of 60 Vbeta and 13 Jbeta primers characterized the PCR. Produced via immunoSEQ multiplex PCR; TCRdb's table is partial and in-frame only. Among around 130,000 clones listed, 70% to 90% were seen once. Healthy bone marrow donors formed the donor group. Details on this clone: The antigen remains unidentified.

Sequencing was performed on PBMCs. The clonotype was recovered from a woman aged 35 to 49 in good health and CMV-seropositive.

CDR3 sequence (DNA): TGTGCCAGCAGTGAAGGGCGGCCGGCCAACGTCCTGACTTTC. It yields the protein CASSEGRPANVLTF. The chain has TRBV2 and TRBJ2-6, with no clear D. The V end was cut by 1 base, the J end by 6 bases, with 7 bases between. Germline CDR1 and CDR2: SNHLY and FYNNEI. The CDR3 contains 14 residues.